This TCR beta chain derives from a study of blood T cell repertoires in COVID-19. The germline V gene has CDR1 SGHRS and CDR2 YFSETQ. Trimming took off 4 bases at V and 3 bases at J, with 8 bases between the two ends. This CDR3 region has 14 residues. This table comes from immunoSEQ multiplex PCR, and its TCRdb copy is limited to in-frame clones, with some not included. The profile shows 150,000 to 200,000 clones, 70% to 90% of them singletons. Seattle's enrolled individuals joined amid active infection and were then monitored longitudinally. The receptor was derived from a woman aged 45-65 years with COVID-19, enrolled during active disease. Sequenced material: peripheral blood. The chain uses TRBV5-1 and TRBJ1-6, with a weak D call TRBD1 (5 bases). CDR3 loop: CASSLTDYNSPLHF. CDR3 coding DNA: TGCGCCAGCAGCCTGACAGACTATAATTCACCCCTCCACTTT.